Each of the 26 T cell receptor beta chains below was sequenced from the same sample in a study of blood T cell repertoires in COVID-19. The method was immunoSEQ multiplex PCR; TCRdb's version includes in-frame clones alone and lacks a portion of them. The data contain 150,000 to 200,000 clones, around 76% of them singletons. Sequences were obtained from peripheral blood. Source of these receptors: a woman aged 45-59 years with active or convalescent COVID-19.

The chain has TRBV11-2 and TRBJ1-5, with a weak D call TRBD1 (6 bases). Germline CDR1 SGHAT, CDR2 FQNNGV. Trimming pared 0 bases from V and 7 bases from J, leaving 10 bases between. The CDR3 spans 14 residues. CDR3 DNA sequence: TGTGCCAGCAGCTTAGATCGACAGGTCCAGCCCCAGCATTTT. Translation gives CASSLDRQVQPQHF.

The chain is built from TRBV21-1 and TRBJ2-1; TRBD2, the table's D call, was not compared with the DNA. TRBV21-1 is deemed a pseudogene. CDR3 length: 15 amino acids. The CDR3 here is CASSKIAGVSYEQFF. The CDR3 coding sequence is TGTGCCAGCAGCAAAATAGCGGGGGTATCGTATGAGCAGTTCTTC.

The chain is built from TRBV7-3 and TRBJ2-1, with TRBD2 matching 7 bases. The CDR3 has 22 residues. Germline CDR1 reads SGHTA; CDR2 reads FQGTGA. V gave up 2 bases and J gave up 0 bases; unmatched junction bases: 22. DNA of the CDR3: TGTGCCAGCAGCTTAGTAAGGGGAGCTCTAGCGGCTCCGCCGGGCTCCTACAATGAGCAGTTCTTC. Protein product: CASSLVRGALAAPPGSYNEQFF.

The chain recombines TRBV15 with TRBJ2-7, with D possibly matching TRBD2 (5 bases). V lost 2 bases and J lost 7, with 18 bases in between. Germline CDR1 is LNHNV and CDR2 is YYDKDF (reference sequence). The CDR3 is made up of 15 amino acids. The CDR3 here is CATSRSLGRGQEQYF. CDR3 sequence (DNA): TGTGCCACCAGCAGATCTCTGGGGAGAGGTCAGGAGCAGTACTTC.

The rearrangement uses TRBV4-3 and TRBJ1-2, with D perhaps matching TRBD1 (5 bases). V lost 4 bases, J lost 8 bases, and 14 bases lay in between. Germline V gene lookup returns CDR1 LGHNA and CDR2 YSLEER. CDR3 size: 13 residues. CDR3: CASSLGGWRGYTF. Written as DNA, the CDR3 is TGCGCCAGCAGCCTGGGGGGGTGGAGGGGCTACACCTTC.

The rearrangement links TRBV19 to TRBJ1-5; TRBD1 matches at 11 bases. The J segment lost 6 bases and the V segment lost 7 bases, leaving 5 bases of the junction unmatched. The CDR3 extends over 14 amino acids. Germline V gene data show CDR1 as LNHDA and CDR2 as SQIVND (reference sequence). CDR3 DNA: TGTGCCAGTATGGGGACAGGGGGGGTTCAGCCCCAGCATTTT. This encodes CASMGTGGVQPQHF.

The chain joins TRBV7-2 to TRBJ2-7; D might be TRBD2 (5 bases). The CDR3 is made up of 15 amino acids. The germline V and J ends were trimmed by 2 bases and 1 base, with 12 bases remaining between them. Germline CDR1 and CDR2: SGHTA and FQGNSA. CDR3 in DNA: TGTGCCAGCAGCTTAAATGACTATTCTTCCTACGAGCAGTACTTC. This translates into CASSLNDYSSYEQYF.

This chain joins TRBV3-1 (or the pseudogene TRBV3-2) and TRBJ2-2, with 8 nucleotides matching TRBD2. This CDR3 has 16 residues. Germline CDR1 and CDR2: LGHDT and YNNKEL (reference sequence). J gave up 5 bases and V 2 bases, and 7 bases lay outside the gene matches. The chain's CDR3 is CASSQSLAGRTGELFF. In DNA, the CDR3 is TGTGCCAGCAGCCAATCCTTAGCGGGGAGGACCGGGGAGCTGTTTTTT.

V and J are TRBV6-1 and TRBJ1-3; D possibly corresponds to TRBD1 (5 bases). From germline, CDR1 is MNHNS and CDR2 SASEGT. CDR3 length equals 14 residues. V was cut by 3 bases and J by 4 bases, with 10 bases left in between. CDR3 residues: CASSEGDSGNTIYF. CDR3 sequence (DNA): TGTGCCAGCAGTGAGGGGGACTCCGGAAACACCATATATTTT.

The rearrangement joins TRBV28 to TRBJ1-2; 8 nucleotides line up with TRBD1. Looked up from germline, CDR1 is MDHEN and CDR2 is SYDVKM. Germline trimming cut 6 bases from V and 8 bases from J; bases unmatched to any gene: 11. The CDR3 is 14 amino acids. The CDR3, as DNA: TGTGCCAGCAGCTTCGTACAGGGGGGCCGGGGCTACACCTTC. This encodes CASSFVQGGRGYTF.

This clone showed up just a few times. CDR3 sequence reads: CASSQASGLNQPQHF. The CDR3 DNA reads TGTGCCAGCAGCCAAGCGTCAGGCTTAAATCAGCCCCAGCATTTT. This rearrangement joins TRBV4-2 to TRBJ1-5; D remains unclear. V was cut by 1 base and J by 4 bases, with 11 bases left in between. Per germline, CDR1 LGHNA and CDR2 YNFKEQ. The CDR3 covers 15 residues.

Of note for this clone: A far more abundant clone sits one base away, making this likely a read error. This chain links TRBV4-3 with TRBJ2-2; TRBD2 aligns across 10 bases. CDR1 and CDR2 from the germline V gene are LGHNA and YSLEER. The CDR3 consists of 15 residues. CDR3 sequence (DNA): TGCGCCCGCAGCCAAAAGCGGGGGGGGACCGGGGAGCTGTTTTTT. This codes for CARSQKRGGTGELFF.

This rearrangement joins TRBV24-1 to TRBJ1-2; a possible D gene is TRBD1 (6 bases). Per the germline V gene, CDR1 is KGHDR and CDR2 is SFDVKD. The CDR3 is 12 amino acids. V was clipped by 11 bases and J by 4 bases, with 13 bases between them. CDR3 residues: CAISGDTYGYTF. DNA of the CDR3: TGTGCCATTTCAGGGGACACCTATGGCTACACCTTC.

V is TRBV7-2 and J is TRBJ2-2; 8 nucleotides match TRBD1. CDR1 is SGHTA and CDR2 is FQGNSA in the germline V gene. The CDR3 sequence is 16 residues long. The V and J ends lost 5 bases and 4 bases, in that order; junction bases with no gene match: 9. The CDR3 reads CASSQARGPVTGELFF. In nucleotides, the CDR3 is TGTGCCAGCAGCCAGGCCAGGGGGCCGGTCACCGGGGAGCTGTTTTTT.

The chain uses TRBV4-3 and TRBJ2-1; 10 nucleotides align to TRBD2. Germline V gene sequence: CDR1 LGHNA, CDR2 YSLEER. Unmatched junction bases numbered 13, after V lost 0 bases and J lost 8 bases. The CDR3 spans 18 residues. DNA of the CDR3: TGCGCCAGCAGCCAAGATCATGTTCTTGGACTAGCGGCCGATGAGCAGTTCTTC. It is translated as CASSQDHVLGLAADEQFF.

The genes are TRBV28 and TRBJ1-6; D is ambiguous. The CDR3 has 14 amino acids. V lost 8 bases, J lost 8 bases, and 16 bases lay in between. In germline, CDR1 is MDHEN, CDR2 SYDVKM. CDR3 residues: CASGPAGPDSPLHF. The CDR3 nucleotides read TGTGCCAGCGGCCCCGCGGGCCCTGATTCACCCCTCCACTTT.

V gene TRBV7-2 combines with J gene TRBJ1-2; TRBD1 matches 8 bases. Trimming cost V 5 bases and J 7 bases; bases outside gene matches: 9. Germline loops: CDR1 SGHTA, CDR2 FQGNSA. The CDR3 length is 14 residues. The chain's CDR3 is CASSAGQGTSGYTF. The DNA of the CDR3 is TGTGCCAGCAGCGCAGGACAGGGTACGAGTGGCTACACCTTC.

CDR3 region: CASSSRQGDTEAFF. The CDR3 DNA follows: TGTGCCAGCAGCTCCCGACAGGGAGACACTGAAGCTTTCTTT. The rearrangement links TRBV7-9 to TRBJ1-1, with 7 bases lining up with TRBD1. The CDR3 contains 14 residues. J gave up 3 bases and V 4 bases, and 5 bases lay outside the gene matches. Germline assignment: CDR1 SEHNR and CDR2 FQNEAQ (reference sequence).

This clone has a handful of counts. The chain couples TRBV10-1 to TRBJ2-7, with D perhaps matching TRBD1 (5 bases). Germline CDR1 WNHNN, CDR2 SYGVQD (reference sequence). V gave up 8 bases and J gave up 10 bases, with 36 bases separating them. This CDR3 has 18 residues. The DNA of the CDR3 is TGCGCCAGCCGAGCCCCCAAGGGCAGAGCTGCGAACCGAAGGGGACAGTACTTC. It is translated as CASRAPKGRAANRRGQYF.

The rearrangement links TRBV27 to TRBJ2-5; TRBD1 matches 9 bases. The J segment lost 1 base and the V segment lost 6 bases, leaving 3 bases of the junction unmatched. Germline V CDR1 and CDR2: MNHEY, SMNVEV (reference sequence). CDR3 length: 14 residues. CDR3 DNA: TGTGCCAGCAGCAGGGACAGGGCCCAAGAGACCCAGTACTTC. As protein: CASSRDRAQETQYF.

The chain has TRBV19 and TRBJ1-1; the D gene is possibly TRBD1 (5 bases). V lost 3 bases and J lost 0, with 17 bases in between. Per the germline V gene, CDR1 is LNHDA and CDR2 is SQIVND (reference sequence). This CDR3 comprises 17 residues. The CDR3, as DNA: TGTGCCAGTAGTATCGACACGGGGACTCCTATGAACACTGAAGCTTTCTTT. Its translation is CASSIDTGTPMNTEAFF. Full variable domain (rest looked up from reference TRBV19 and TRBJ1-1): DGGITQSPKYLFRKEGQNVTLSCEQNLNHDAMYWYRQDPGQGLRLIYYSQIVNDFQKGDIAEGYSVSREKKESFPLTVTSAQKNPTAFYLCASSIDTGTPMNTEAFFGQGTRLTVV.

The chain couples TRBV18 to TRBJ2-3, with D possibly being TRBD1 (5 bases). CDR1 is KGHSH, CDR2 LQKENI, per germline. The CDR3 is 16 residues long. V lost 2 bases to trimming and J lost 5 bases, with 17 bases between them. The CDR3 DNA reads TGTGCCAGCTCACCAACCCAGGGAAAGGTTGGAGATACGCAGTATTTT. It codes for CASSPTQGKVGDTQYF. Full variable domain (outside the CDR3, taken from reference TRBV18 and TRBJ2-3): NAGVMQNPRHLVRRRGQEARLRCSPMKGHSHVYWYRQLPEEGLKFMVYLQKENIIDESGMPKERFSAEFPKEGPSILRIQQVVRGDSAAYFCASSPTQGKVGDTQYFGPGTRLTVL.

V gene TRBV3-1 (or the pseudogene TRBV3-2) combines with J gene TRBJ1-1; no reliable D call. The CDR3 runs to 15 residues. From germline, CDR1 is LGHDT and CDR2 YNNKEL (reference sequence). The V end was cut by 4 bases, the J end by 6 bases, with 18 bases between. CDR3 sequence: CASSLPTPGGSEAFF. DNA for the CDR3: TGTGCCAGCAGCCTACCTACGCCCGGTGGTTCTGAAGCTTTCTTT.

The rearrangement uses TRBV20-1 and TRBJ2-5; perhaps TRBD1 as D (6 bases). Germline V gives CDR1 DFQATT, CDR2 SNEGSKA (reference sequence). The V end was cut by 4 bases, the J end by 2 bases, with 8 bases between. CDR3 length: 12 amino acids. CDR3 coding DNA: TGCAGTGCTACTGACAGGCAAGAGACCCAGTACTTC. Residues: CSATDRQETQYF.

V gene TRBV20-1 combines with J gene TRBJ1-1; D not certain. Trimming took 5 bases from V and 7 from J, leaving 11 bases between them. Germline V CDR1 and CDR2: DFQATT, SNEGSKA (reference sequence). The CDR3 is made up of 11 amino acids. CDR3 DNA: TGCAGTGCTTTCCGGAGGGATGAAGCTTTCTTT. Its translation is CSAFRRDEAFF.

The chain joins TRBV6-5 to TRBJ1-5; D unclear. Deletions cut 7 bases from V and 4 bases from J, with 14 bases between. This CDR3 has 14 amino acids. Germline CDR1 and CDR2: MNHEY and SVGAGI. DNA for the CDR3: TGTGCCAGCATGGAGGGCTGGAGAAATCAGCCCCAGCATTTT. This gives the protein CASMEGWRNQPQHF.